Listed here are 21 T cell receptor beta chains from one sample, sequenced in a study of breast tumors, draining lymph nodes, adjacent tissues. TCRdb independently ran MiXCR on the multiplex PCR reads; one entry per CDR3 protein. The table shows 200,000 to 300,000 distinct CDR3 sequences, with around 31% occurring only once. The lymph nodes were axillary draining lymph nodes from breast cancer patients. Sequencing was carried out using axillary lymph node tissue. The receptors shown here come from a female donor with breast cancer. Some clones in this sample may be carry-over from other donors' samples.

The chain uses TRBV11-3 and TRBJ2-7; TRBD1 is a possible D gene (6 bases). Germline CDR1 and CDR2: SGHNT and YENEEA. The CDR3 covers 14 residues. V lost 6 bases to trimming and J lost 0 bases, with 12 bases between them. CDR3: CASSWTESSYEQYF. In DNA form, the CDR3 reads TGTGCCAGCAGTTGGACAGAGAGCTCCTACGAGCAGTACTTC.

The table lists this clonotype with a few counts. The J gene is TRBJ2-1, the V gene TRBV5-4; no definite D call. The CDR3 has 13 amino acids. The V gene lost 2 bases and the J gene lost 4 bases, with 7 bases spanning the gap. The germline gives CDR1 SGHNT, CDR2 YYREEE (reference sequence). CDR3 sequence: CASSFYSYNEQFF. In DNA form, the CDR3 reads TGTGCCAGCAGCTTTTATTCGTACAATGAGCAGTTCTTC.

As for this clonotype: Given a much more abundant clone one base away, this may be a read error. This rearrangement joins TRBV20-1 to TRBJ2-2; unclear D gene. V was pared by 1 base and J by 5 bases, with 14 bases between. The CDR3 is made up of 15 amino acids. CDR1 and CDR2 from the germline V gene are DFQATT and SNEGSKA (reference sequence). CDR3 in amino acids: CSARGPARRTGELFF. Here the CDR3 DNA reads TGCAGTGCTAGAGGTCCGGCGAGACGGACCGGGGAGCTGTTTTTT.

This clonotype was seen ten or more times. This sequence joins TRBV3-1 and TRBJ2-3; tentative D call: TRBD1 (6 bases). Looked up from germline, CDR1 is LGHDT and CDR2 is YNNKEL (reference sequence). The V and J ends lost 1 base and 1 base respectively, with 9 bases between them. This CDR3 region has 15 residues. CDR3 protein: CASSQGTAGTDTQYF. The CDR3 nucleotides are TGTGCCAGCAGCCAAGGGACAGCGGGCACAGATACGCAGTATTTT.

This clonotype appeared many times. V gene TRBV12-5 combines with J gene TRBJ2-7, with 7 bases lining up with TRBD2. The CDR3 length is 16 residues. V trimming: 2 bases; J trimming: 3 bases; junction bases outside the gene matches: 10. Per the germline V gene, CDR1 is LGHNT and CDR2 is FRNRAP. Here the CDR3 DNA reads TGTGCTAGTGGTTTGCCTTTTCCTAGCGGTGGCTACGAGCAGTACTTC. Its translation: CASGLPFPSGGYEQYF.

This clonotype appeared a few times. The chain combines TRBV30 with TRBJ2-1; 8 nucleotides match TRBD1. From germline, CDR1 is GTSNPN and CDR2 SVGIG (reference sequence). V gave up 0 bases and J gave up 3 bases; unmatched junction bases: 4. This CDR3 comprises 15 residues. CDR3 residues: CAWSVRGQDYNEQFF. CDR3 nucleotides: TGTGCCTGGAGTGTACGGGGACAGGACTACAATGAGCAGTTCTTC.

This clonotype was recorded many times. J is TRBJ2-2 and V is TRBV10-3, with TRBD1 matching over 7 bases. With 4 bases clipped from V and 5 bases from J, the junction kept 4 bases outside the gene matches. Germline CDR1 is ENHRY and CDR2 is SYGVKD. The CDR3 length is 14 residues. CDR3 sequence (DNA): TGTGCCATCAGTGGCACAGGGGCGACCGGGGAGCTGTTTTTT. This encodes CAISGTGATGELFF.

This clonotype was detected many times. V is TRBV7-2 and J is TRBJ1-2; D possibly corresponds to TRBD1 (5 bases). Germline V CDR1 and CDR2: SGHTA, FQGNSA. The V end was cut by 5 bases, the J end by 2 bases, with 12 bases between. CDR3 size: 14 residues. This CDR3 reads CASSPLGVNYGYTF. In DNA form, the CDR3 reads TGTGCCAGCAGCCCCCTAGGGGTCAACTATGGCTACACCTTC.

This clonotype has at least ten counts. The chain joins TRBV28 to TRBJ1-4, with 7 nucleotides matching TRBD1. Germline V gene data show CDR1 as MDHEN and CDR2 as SYDVKM. This CDR3 region has 13 residues. Losses at the gene ends were 5 bases for V and 6 bases for J; bases not matched to a gene: 3. The DNA of the CDR3 is TGTGCCAGCAGTCAGACAGGGTATGAAAAACTGTTTTTT. Its protein is CASSQTGYEKLFF.

This clonotype was detected ten times or more. The chain recombines TRBV11-2 with TRBJ1-4, with D perhaps TRBD1 (5 bases). Trimming removed 5 bases at V and 1 base at J, with 11 bases between. CDR1 and CDR2 (germline): SGHAT, FQNNGV. The CDR3 length is 15 residues. This CDR3 is CASSRGGETNEKLFF. For the CDR3, the DNA is TGTGCCAGCAGCCGCGGGGGAGAAACTAATGAAAAACTGTTTTTT.

This clonotype was seen many times. J is TRBJ2-7 and V is TRBV30; D may match TRBD1 or TRBD2 (5 bases each). Looked up from germline, CDR1 is GTSNPN and CDR2 is SVGIG (reference sequence). Trimming stripped 4 bases from V and 3 bases from J, with 10 bases between. The CDR3 is 12 residues long. The CDR3: CAWNGDGYEQYF. CDR3 in DNA: TGTGCCTGGAACGGGGACGGCTACGAGCAGTACTTC.

This clonotype was seen at least ten times. The chain has TRBV5-1 and TRBJ1-6; 7 positions agree with TRBD1. The trim removed 8 bases at V and 1 base at J, leaving 6 bases unmatched. Germline CDR1 reads SGHRS; CDR2 reads YFSETQ. The CDR3 runs to 15 residues. CDR3 nucleotides: TGCGCCAGGCGACAGGGAGATTCCTATAATTCACCCCTCCACTTT. This codes for CARRQGDSYNSPLHF.

This clonotype was observed at least ten times. The CDR3 protein is CASSGDGGGELFF. In DNA form, the CDR3 reads TGTGCCAGCAGCGGGGATGGAGGCGGGGAGCTGTTTTTT. The genes are TRBV7-9 and TRBJ2-2, with D perhaps TRBD2 (5 bases). The CDR3 has 13 residues. V dropped 5 bases and J dropped 7 bases, with 11 bases sitting between them. Germline values: CDR1 SEHNR, CDR2 FQNEAQ (reference sequence).

In regard to this clonotype: A read error may be the cause here, since a much bigger clone is one base away. This chain joins TRBV12-3 or TRBV12-4 and TRBJ1-3; 7 nucleotides match TRBD1. The CDR3 consists of 15 residues. The CDR3 nucleotides are TGTGCCAGCAGTCGGGACAGCGACTCTGGAAACACCGTATATTTT. It translates to CASSRDSDSGNTVYF.

Only a few counts were recorded for this clonotype. This rearrangement joins TRBV30 to TRBJ2-2, with D hard to call. The CDR3 has 15 residues. In germline, CDR1 is GTSNPN, CDR2 SVGIG (reference sequence). V was trimmed by 0 bases and J by 4 bases, leaving 12 bases between them. The CDR3 region has the DNA TGTGCCTGGAGTGTACTGGCGTTTGGCACCGGGGAGCTGTTTTTT. This translates into CAWSVLAFGTGELFF. The complete variable domain, with remaining parts taken from reference TRBV30 and TRBJ2-2, reads SQTIHQWPATLVQPVGSPLSLECTVEGTSNPNLYWYRQAAGRGLQLLFYSVGIGQISSEVPQNLSASRPQDRQFILSSKKLLLSDSGFYLCAWSVLAFGTGELFFGEGSRLTVL.

At least ten counts were recorded for this clonotype. The chain carries TRBV10-3 and TRBJ2-2, with D possibly TRBD2 on 6 matching bases. Trimming took 11 bases from V and 2 from J, leaving 15 bases between them. The CDR3 extends over 14 amino acids. Germline loops: CDR1 ENHRY, CDR2 SYGVKD. CDR3 sequence reads: CAATGTDNTGELFF. CDR3 coding DNA: TGTGCCGCCACCGGGACTGATAACACCGGGGAGCTGTTTTTT.

V gene TRBV6-2 or TRBV6-3 combines with J gene TRBJ1-5; no firm D call. V was clipped by 9 bases and J by 2 bases, with 11 bases between them. There are 13 residues in the CDR3. CDR1 and CDR2 from the germline V gene are MNHEY and SVGEGT. The chain's CDR3 is CASVRAGNQPQHF. CDR3 DNA: TGTGCCAGTGTCCGGGCCGGCAATCAGCCCCAGCATTTT.

This clonotype has at least ten counts. The chain couples TRBV20-1 to TRBJ2-7, with D possibly matching TRBD2 (6 bases). Between the trimmed V and J ends, which lost 1 base and 2 bases, there was a span of 12 bases. Germline lookup yields CDR1 DFQATT and CDR2 SNEGSKA (reference sequence). The CDR3 is made up of 14 amino acids. CDR3 protein: CSARGGTLTYEQYF. The CDR3 coding sequence is TGCAGTGCTAGAGGCGGGACCCTAACCTACGAGCAGTACTTC.

There are many counts of this clonotype. The chain carries TRBV20-1 and TRBJ1-5; D remains unclear. V lost 3 bases, J lost 1 base, and 4 bases lay in between. Germline V lookup: CDR1 DFQATT, CDR2 SNEGSKA (reference sequence). CDR3 length: 12 residues. This chain's CDR3 is CSARVSNQPQHF. CDR3 sequence (DNA): TGCAGTGCTAGGGTGAGCAATCAGCCCCAGCATTTT.

This clonotype was detected ten times or more. This chain uses TRBV12-3 or TRBV12-4 with TRBJ1-6, with D uncertain. V lost 3 bases to trimming and J lost 9 bases, with 9 bases between them. The CDR3 runs to 13 residues. The CDR3 DNA follows: TGTGCCAGCAGTTTGCGGAGGGCTTCACCCCTCCACTTT. Protein product: CASSLRRASPLHF.

The rearrangement uses TRBV7-7 and TRBJ2-3; possibly TRBD2 for D (5 bases). CDR1 SSHAT and CDR2 FNYEAQ come from the germline V gene (reference sequence). CDR3 length: 14 residues. The CDR3 protein is CARLEVALPDTQYF. In DNA form, the CDR3 reads TGTGCTAGATTGGAGGTCGCCCTACCAGATACGCAGTATTTT. Together with reference TRBV7-7 and TRBJ2-3, the CDR3 gives the full variable domain: GAGVSQSPRYKVTKRGQDVTLRCDPISSHATLYWYQQALGQGPEFLTYFNYEAQPDKSGLPSDRFSAERPEGSISTLTIQRTEQRDSAMYRCARLEVALPDTQYFGPGTRLTVL.